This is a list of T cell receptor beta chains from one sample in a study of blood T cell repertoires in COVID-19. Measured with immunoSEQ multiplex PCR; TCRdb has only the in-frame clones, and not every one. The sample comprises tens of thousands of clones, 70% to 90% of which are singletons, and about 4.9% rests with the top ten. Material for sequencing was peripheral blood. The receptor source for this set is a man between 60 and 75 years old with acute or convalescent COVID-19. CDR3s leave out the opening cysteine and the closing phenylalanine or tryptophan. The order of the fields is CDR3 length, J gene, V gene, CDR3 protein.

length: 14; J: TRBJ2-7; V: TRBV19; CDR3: ASSIDRDRGTYEQY
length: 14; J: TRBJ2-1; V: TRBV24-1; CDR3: ATSDSGTGAYNEQF
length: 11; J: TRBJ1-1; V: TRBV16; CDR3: ASSQERTGKAF
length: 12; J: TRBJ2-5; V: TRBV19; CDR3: ASSPPGTQETQY
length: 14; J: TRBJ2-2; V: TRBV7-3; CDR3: ASSSRDRANTGELF
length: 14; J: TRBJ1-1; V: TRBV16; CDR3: ASSQYQYSSGGEAF
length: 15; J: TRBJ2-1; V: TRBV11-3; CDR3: ASSPGLAGEVGNEQF
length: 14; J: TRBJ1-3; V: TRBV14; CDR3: ASSQDERGHGNTIY
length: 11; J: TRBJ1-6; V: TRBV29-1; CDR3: SVGQGRNSPLH
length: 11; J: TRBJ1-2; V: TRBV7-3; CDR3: ASSLNRGDGYT
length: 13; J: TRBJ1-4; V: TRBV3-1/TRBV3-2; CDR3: ASSQRQATNEKLF
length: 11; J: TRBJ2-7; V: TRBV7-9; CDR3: ASSLQAGLEQY
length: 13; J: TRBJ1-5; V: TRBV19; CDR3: ASSLGGAAGQPQH
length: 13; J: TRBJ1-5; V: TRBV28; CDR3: ASSHTTGNNQPQH